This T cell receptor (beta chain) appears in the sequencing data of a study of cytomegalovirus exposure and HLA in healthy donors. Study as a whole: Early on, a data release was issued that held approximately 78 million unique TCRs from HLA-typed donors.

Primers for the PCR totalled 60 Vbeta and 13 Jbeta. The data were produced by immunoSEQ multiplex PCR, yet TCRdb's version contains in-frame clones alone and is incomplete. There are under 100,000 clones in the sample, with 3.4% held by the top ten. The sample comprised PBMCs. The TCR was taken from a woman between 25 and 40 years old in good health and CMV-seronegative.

In DNA form, the CDR3 reads TGTGCCAGCAGCTTGGGACAGGCCATTGCAGGCTACACCTTC. Its protein product is CASSLGQAIAGYTF. This chain links TRBV5-6 with TRBJ1-2; the D gene is possibly TRBD1 (6 bases). The V gene's germline CDR1 is SGHDT and CDR2 YYEEEE. The V end was cut by 0 bases, the J end by 8 bases, with 14 bases between. This CDR3 contains 14 residues.